This TCR beta chain came from a study of OX40 agonist ivuxolimab in advanced cancers. Whole-study context: The patients received agonistic anti-OX40 (CD134) antibody ivuxolimab.

Clones were read by immunoSEQ multiplex PCR, and TCRdb kept only the in-frame ones, dropping some. Here the sample spans tens of thousands of clones, 86% being singletons. Autoimmune disease history or systemic immunosuppression led to patient exclusion. This clone came up a few times. Trimming left V 0 bases short and J 0 bases short, with 10 bases between. Germline-derived CDR1 and CDR2 are SGHNT and YYREEE (reference sequence). The CDR3 contains 16 residues. The sequenced sample was CD4+ or CD8+ T cells sorted from blood, obtained in a trial of the OX40 agonist ivuxolimab. The chain links TRBV5-4 to TRBJ2-1; D unresolved. The clonotype comes from an adult with an advanced solid tumor such as melanoma, head and neck, liver or kidney cancer. CDR3 coding DNA: TGTGCCAGCAGCTTGGGGCAGGCAATCTCCTACAATGAGCAGTTCTTC. Protein product: CASSLGQAISYNEQFF.